Listed below are T cell receptor beta chains from one sample, sequenced in a study of response to subunit inactivated influenza vaccine. MiXCR, run by TCRdb on the RT-PCR reads, gives a single entry per CDR3 protein. The sample holds approximately 680,000 distinct CDR3 sequences, 15% to 18% seen once. Sample: PBMCs from blood, taken 11 to 12 days after vaccination. The receptors here all came from a man between 50 and 59 years old who received an inactivated influenza vaccine. Both conserved end residues are part of each CDR3. The order of the fields is V gene, J gene, CDR3 protein.

V gene: TRBV7-2
J gene: TRBJ2-5
CDR3 protein: CASSRRETSSETQYF

V gene: TRBV11-2
J gene: TRBJ1-1
CDR3 protein: CASSPLTLGQGSRYTEAFF

V gene: TRBV20-1
J gene: TRBJ1-4
CDR3 protein: CSARGQGAREKLFF

V gene: TRBV10-3
J gene: TRBJ2-2
CDR3 protein: CAGAGQGNSGELFF

V gene: TRBV18
J gene: TRBJ2-2
CDR3 protein: CASSPRRGPNTGELFF

V gene: TRBV20-1
J gene: TRBJ2-1
CDR3 protein: CSAQTGLAGSNEQFF

V gene: TRBV20-1
J gene: TRBJ2-5
CDR3 protein: CSASSAGLFVTQYF

V gene: TRBV20-1
J gene: TRBJ1-2
CDR3 protein: CSAFEGSYGYTF

V gene: TRBV11-2
J gene: TRBJ1-2
CDR3 protein: CASSLHQTYGYTF

V gene: TRBV12-3/TRBV12-4
J gene: TRBJ2-7
CDR3 protein: CASSFQAAIYEQYF

V gene: TRBV5-4
J gene: TRBJ2-3
CDR3 protein: CASSLYTEKLDTQYF

V gene: TRBV7-9
J gene: TRBJ2-5
CDR3 protein: CASSSIKRTSQETQYF

V gene: TRBV5-4
J gene: TRBJ2-2
CDR3 protein: CASQLGGMNTGELFF

V gene: TRBV6-1
J gene: TRBJ2-1
CDR3 protein: CASLPSGSPVGSYNEQFF

V gene: TRBV9
J gene: TRBJ2-3
CDR3 protein: CASSGGTATDTQYF

V gene: TRBV10-3
J gene: TRBJ2-3
CDR3 protein: CAISDPSGRATDTQYF

V gene: TRBV4-3
J gene: TRBJ2-5
CDR3 protein: CASSQDASPRGETQYF

V gene: TRBV20-1
J gene: TRBJ1-1
CDR3 protein: CTLRANTEAFF

V gene: TRBV7-9
J gene: TRBJ2-5
CDR3 protein: CASSTRDRGEGTQYF

V gene: TRBV10-3
J gene: TRBJ2-3
CDR3 protein: CAISESPESTDTQYF

V gene: TRBV7-2
J gene: TRBJ2-2
CDR3 protein: CASSPTRGNTGELFF

V gene: TRBV5-1
J gene: TRBJ1-4
CDR3 protein: CASSLGGAGANEKLFF

V gene: TRBV2
J gene: TRBJ2-7
CDR3 protein: CASSRWASGEGYEQYF

V gene: TRBV7-8
J gene: TRBJ2-1
CDR3 protein: CASSLVSAGGTYNEQFF

V gene: TRBV6-2/TRBV6-3
J gene: TRBJ2-7
CDR3 protein: CASSYSFTGYSYEQYF

V gene: TRBV6-1
J gene: TRBJ2-1
CDR3 protein: CASRALAGRGNEQFF

V gene: TRBV5-1
J gene: TRBJ2-2
CDR3 protein: CASSLGPSGTSTGELFF

V gene: TRBV13
J gene: TRBJ1-1
CDR3 protein: CASSTPRENTEAFF